This passage covers 4 T cell receptor beta chains from one sample sequenced in a study of cytomegalovirus exposure and HLA in healthy donors. The PCR ran on 60 Vbeta and 13 Jbeta primers. Profiled with immunoSEQ multiplex PCR; TCRdb holds only in-frame clones, not every one. The sample includes tens of thousands of clones, less than 80% of them seen just once. The sequenced material came from PBMCs. The receptors originated from a woman in her forties or fifties in good health and CMV-seropositive.

V is TRBV2 and J is TRBJ2-7; 10 positions match TRBD1. V lost 8 bases and J lost 7; bases outside the gene matches: 14. This CDR3 region has 15 residues. Germline V gene sequence: CDR1 SNHLY, CDR2 FYNNEI. The CDR3 DNA is TGTGCCAGCGGGACAGGGGCCAGCATGCAGCATGAGCAGTACTTC. Translating it yields CASGTGASMQHEQYF.

The V and J genes are TRBV5-1 and TRBJ2-2, with 8 bases identical to TRBD1. Germline CDR1 is SGHRS and CDR2 is YFSETQ. The CDR3 is 16 residues long. The V gene end was trimmed by 1 base and the J gene end by 6 bases; junction bases not matched to a gene: 8. The CDR3 is CASSLWDTGGSGELFF. The CDR3 region has the DNA TGCGCCAGCAGCTTGTGGGACACAGGGGGATCCGGGGAGCTGTTTTTT.

CDR3 DNA: TGTGCCAGCAGTTTATTAGCGACAGGGGGCACCTACAATGAGCAGTTCTTC. This codes for CASSLLATGGTYNEQFF. This sequence joins TRBV27 and TRBJ2-1, with 10 nucleotides matching TRBD1. The germline V gene encodes CDR1 MNHEY and CDR2 SMNVEV (reference sequence). Trimming cost V 1 base and J 2 bases; bases outside gene matches: 5. There are 17 residues in the CDR3.

The chain recombines TRBV5-1 with TRBJ1-3; D gene uncertain. This CDR3 contains 16 residues. CDR1 is SGHRS, CDR2 YFSETQ, per germline. V was shortened by 4 bases and J by 0 bases, with 14 bases between the two germline ends. DNA of the CDR3: TGCGCCAGCAGCACTGGACTCTACAGCTCTGGAAACACCATATATTTT. Protein product: CASSTGLYSSGNTIYF.